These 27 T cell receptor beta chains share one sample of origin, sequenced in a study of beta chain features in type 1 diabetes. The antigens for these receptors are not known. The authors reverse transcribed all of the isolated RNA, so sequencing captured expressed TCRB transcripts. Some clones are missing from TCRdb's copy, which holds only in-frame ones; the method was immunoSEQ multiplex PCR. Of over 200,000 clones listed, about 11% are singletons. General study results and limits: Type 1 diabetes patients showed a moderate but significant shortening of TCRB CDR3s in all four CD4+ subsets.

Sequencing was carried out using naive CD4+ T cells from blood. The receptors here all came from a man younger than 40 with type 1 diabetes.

In nucleotides, the CDR3 is TGCGCCAGCAGCTTCTTGGCTAGCGGGGTGGACAATGAGCAGTTCTTC. This translates into CASSFLASGVDNEQFF. The chain uses TRBV5-1 and TRBJ2-1, with 9 positions matching TRBD2. Trimming removed 2 bases from V and 5 bases from J; junction bases left unmatched: 8. The CDR3 spans 16 residues. CDR1 is SGHRS, CDR2 YFSETQ, per germline.

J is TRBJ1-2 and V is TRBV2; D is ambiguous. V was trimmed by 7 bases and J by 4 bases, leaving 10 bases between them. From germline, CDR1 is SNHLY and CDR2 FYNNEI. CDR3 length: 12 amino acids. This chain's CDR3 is CASIGRGYGYTF. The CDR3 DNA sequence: TGTGCCAGCATCGGGCGGGGCTATGGCTACACCTTC.

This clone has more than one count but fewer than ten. Written as DNA, the CDR3 is TGCAGCGTGGCGACAGGGGATTCAGGTGGCTACACCTTC. It encodes CSVATGDSGGYTF. The rearrangement joins TRBV29-1 to TRBJ1-2; 8 bases line up with TRBD1. Germline CDR1 and CDR2: SQVTM and ANQGSEA. After removal of 6 bases from V and 7 bases from J, the junction contained 10 bases not matched to a gene. The CDR3 runs to 13 residues.

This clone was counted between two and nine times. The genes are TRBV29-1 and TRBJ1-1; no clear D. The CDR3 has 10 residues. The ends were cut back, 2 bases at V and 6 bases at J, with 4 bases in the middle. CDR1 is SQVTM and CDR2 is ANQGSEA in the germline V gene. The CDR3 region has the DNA TGCAGCGTTGAAAACTCTGAAGCTTTCTTT. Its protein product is CSVENSEAFF. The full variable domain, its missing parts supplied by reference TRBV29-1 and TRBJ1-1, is SAVISQKPSRDICQRGTSLTIQCQVDSQVTMMFWYRQQPGQSLTLIATANQGSEATYESGFVIDKFPISRPNLTFSTLTVSNMSPEDSSIYLCSVENSEAFFGQGTRLTVV.

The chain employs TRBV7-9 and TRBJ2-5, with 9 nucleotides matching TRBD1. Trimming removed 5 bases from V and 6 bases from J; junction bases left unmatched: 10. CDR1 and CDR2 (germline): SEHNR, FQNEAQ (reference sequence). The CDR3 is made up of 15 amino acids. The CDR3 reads CASSQTLGQGKTQYF. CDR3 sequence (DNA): TGTGCCAGCAGCCAAACGCTGGGACAGGGCAAGACCCAGTACTTC.

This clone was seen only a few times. In nucleotides, the CDR3 is TGTGCCAGCAGCTCGACAATGGGCTATGGCTACACCTTC. This encodes CASSSTMGYGYTF. The rearrangement uses TRBV5-4 and TRBJ1-2; D not resolved. Germline V gives CDR1 SGHNT, CDR2 YYREEE (reference sequence). With 3 bases removed from V and 4 bases from J, the gap between germline ends came to 10 bases. The CDR3 has 13 amino acids.

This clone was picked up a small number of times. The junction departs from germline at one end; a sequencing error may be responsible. The CDR3 reads CASNEGGGYNSPLHF. The CDR3 bases are TGTGCCAGCAATGAAGGAGGAGGGTATAATTCACCCCTCCACTTT. The V gene is TRBV6-1, the J gene TRBJ1-6; no reliable D call. The germline gives CDR1 MNHNS, CDR2 SASEGT. The CDR3 runs to 15 residues.

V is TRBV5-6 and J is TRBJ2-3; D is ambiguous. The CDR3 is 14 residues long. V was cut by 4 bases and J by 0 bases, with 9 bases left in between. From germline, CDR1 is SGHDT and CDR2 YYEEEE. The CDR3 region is CASSPGWSTDTQYF. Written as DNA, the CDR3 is TGTGCCAGCAGCCCCGGGTGGAGCACAGATACGCAGTATTTT. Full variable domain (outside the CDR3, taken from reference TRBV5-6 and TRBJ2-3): DAGVTQSPTHLIKTRGQQVTLRCSPKSGHDTVSWYQQALGQGPQFIFQYYEEEERQRGNFPDRFSGHQFPNYSSELNVNALLLGDSALYLCASSPGWSTDTQYFGPGTRLTVL.

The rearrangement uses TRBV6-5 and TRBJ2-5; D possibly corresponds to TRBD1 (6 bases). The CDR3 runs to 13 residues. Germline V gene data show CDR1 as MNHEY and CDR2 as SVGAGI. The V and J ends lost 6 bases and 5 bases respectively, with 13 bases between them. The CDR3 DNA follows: TGTGCCAGCAGCCCCAGGGGAAGGGAGACCCAGTACTTC. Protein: CASSPRGRETQYF.

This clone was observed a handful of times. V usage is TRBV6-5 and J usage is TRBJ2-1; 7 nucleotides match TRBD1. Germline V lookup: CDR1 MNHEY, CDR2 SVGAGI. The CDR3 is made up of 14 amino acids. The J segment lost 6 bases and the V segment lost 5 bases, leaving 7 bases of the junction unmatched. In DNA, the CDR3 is TGTGCCAGCAGTCGATGGGACAGCCGCAATGAGCAGTTCTTC. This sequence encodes CASSRWDSRNEQFF.

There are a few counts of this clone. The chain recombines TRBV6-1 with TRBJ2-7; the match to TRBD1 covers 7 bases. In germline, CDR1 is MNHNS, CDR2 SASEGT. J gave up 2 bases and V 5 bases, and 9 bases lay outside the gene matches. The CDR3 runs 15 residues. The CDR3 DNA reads TGTGCCAGCAGTTCGACAGGGTTTAGGCCCTACGAGCAGTACTTC. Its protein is CASSSTGFRPYEQYF.

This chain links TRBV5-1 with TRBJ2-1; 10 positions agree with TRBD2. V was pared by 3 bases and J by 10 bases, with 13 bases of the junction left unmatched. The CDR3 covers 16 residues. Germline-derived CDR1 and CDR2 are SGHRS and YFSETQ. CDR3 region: CASSSGTSVGQGEQFF. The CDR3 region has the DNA TGCGCCAGCAGCTCCGGGACTAGCGTGGGCCAGGGGGAGCAGTTCTTC.

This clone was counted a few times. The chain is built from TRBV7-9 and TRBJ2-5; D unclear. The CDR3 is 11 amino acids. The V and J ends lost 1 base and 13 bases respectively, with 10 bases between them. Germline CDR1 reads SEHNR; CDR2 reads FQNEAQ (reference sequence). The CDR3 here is CASSLEESRYF. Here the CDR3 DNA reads TGTGCCAGCAGCTTAGAGGAGTCCAGGTACTTC. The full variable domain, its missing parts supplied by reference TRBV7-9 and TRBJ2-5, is DTGVSQNPRHKITKRGQNVTFRCDPISEHNRLYWYRQTLGQGPEFLTYFQNEAQLEKSRLLSDRFSAERPKGSFSTLEIQRTEQGDSAMYLCASSLEESRYFGPGTRLLVL.

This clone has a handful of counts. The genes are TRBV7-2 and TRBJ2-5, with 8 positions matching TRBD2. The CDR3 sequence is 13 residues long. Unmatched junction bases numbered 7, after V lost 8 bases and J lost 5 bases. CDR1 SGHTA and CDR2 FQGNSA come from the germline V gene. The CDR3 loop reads CASVAGWGETQYF. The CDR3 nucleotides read TGTGCCAGCGTAGCGGGGTGGGGGGAGACCCAGTACTTC.

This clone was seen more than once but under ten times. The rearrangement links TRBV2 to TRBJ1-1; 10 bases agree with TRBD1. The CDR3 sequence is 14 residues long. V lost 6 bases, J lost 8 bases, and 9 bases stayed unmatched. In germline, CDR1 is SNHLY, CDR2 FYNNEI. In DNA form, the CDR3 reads TGTGCCAGCAGCCGCCGGGACAGGGGTCCCGAAGCTTTCTTT. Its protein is CASSRRDRGPEAFF.

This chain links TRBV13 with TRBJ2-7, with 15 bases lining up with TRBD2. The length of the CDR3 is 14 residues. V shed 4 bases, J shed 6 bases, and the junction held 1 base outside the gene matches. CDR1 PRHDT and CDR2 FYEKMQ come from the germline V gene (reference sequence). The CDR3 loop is CASSSGLAGGEQYF. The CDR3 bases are TGTGCCAGCAGCTCGGGACTAGCGGGGGGCGAGCAGTACTTC.

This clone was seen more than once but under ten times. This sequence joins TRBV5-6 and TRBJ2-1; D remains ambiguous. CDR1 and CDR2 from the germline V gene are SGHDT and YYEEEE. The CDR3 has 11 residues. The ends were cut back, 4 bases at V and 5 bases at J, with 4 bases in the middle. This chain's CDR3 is CASSQNNEQFF. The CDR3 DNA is TGTGCCAGCAGCCAAAACAATGAGCAGTTCTTC.

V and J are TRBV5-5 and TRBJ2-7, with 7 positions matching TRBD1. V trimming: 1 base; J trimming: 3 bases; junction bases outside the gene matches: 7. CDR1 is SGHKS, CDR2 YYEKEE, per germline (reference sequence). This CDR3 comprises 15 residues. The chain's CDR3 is CASSLPPGQSYEQYF. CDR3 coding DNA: TGTGCCAGCAGCTTGCCCCCGGGACAGAGCTACGAGCAGTACTTC.

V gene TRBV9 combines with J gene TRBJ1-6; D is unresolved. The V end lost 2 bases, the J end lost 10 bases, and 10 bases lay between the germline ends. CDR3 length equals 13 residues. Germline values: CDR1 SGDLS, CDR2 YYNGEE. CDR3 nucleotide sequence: TGTGCCAGCAGCGTGCGGGTCAACTCACCCCTCCACTTT. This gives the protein CASSVRVNSPLHF.

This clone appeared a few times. CDR3 DNA: TGTGCCAGCAGCGGAGGGAGTAATGAAAAACTGTTTTTT. The encoded protein is CASSGGSNEKLFF. V and J are TRBV9 and TRBJ1-4; no reliable D call. V lost 3 bases to trimming and J lost 4 bases, with 7 bases between them. The CDR3 runs 13 residues. Germline V gene sequence: CDR1 SGDLS, CDR2 YYNGEE.

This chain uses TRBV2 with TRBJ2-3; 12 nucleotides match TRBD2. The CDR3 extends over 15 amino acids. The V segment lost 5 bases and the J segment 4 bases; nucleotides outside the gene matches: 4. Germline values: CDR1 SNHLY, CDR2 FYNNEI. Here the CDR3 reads CASSRTSGVSDTQYF. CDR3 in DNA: TGTGCCAGCAGTAGGACTAGCGGGGTATCAGATACGCAGTATTTT.

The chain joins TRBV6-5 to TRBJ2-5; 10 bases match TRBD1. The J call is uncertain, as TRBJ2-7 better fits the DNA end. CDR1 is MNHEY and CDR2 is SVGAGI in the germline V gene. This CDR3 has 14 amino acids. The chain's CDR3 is CASSRDRGRHEQYF. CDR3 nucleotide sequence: TGTGCCAGCAGCCGGGACAGGGGCAGGCACGAGCAGTACTTC.

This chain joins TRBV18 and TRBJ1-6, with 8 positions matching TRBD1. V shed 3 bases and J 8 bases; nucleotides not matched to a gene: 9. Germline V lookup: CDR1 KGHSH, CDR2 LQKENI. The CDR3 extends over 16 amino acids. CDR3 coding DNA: TGTGCCAGCTCACCGCAACGGGACAGGTCCGATTCACCCCTCCACTTT. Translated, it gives CASSPQRDRSDSPLHF.

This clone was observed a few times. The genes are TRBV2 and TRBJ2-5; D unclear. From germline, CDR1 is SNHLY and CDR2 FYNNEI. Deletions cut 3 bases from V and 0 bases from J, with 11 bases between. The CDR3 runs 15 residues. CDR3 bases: TGTGCCAGCAGTGAGCCTAAGTGGTACCAAGAGACCCAGTACTTC. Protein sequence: CASSEPKWYQETQYF.

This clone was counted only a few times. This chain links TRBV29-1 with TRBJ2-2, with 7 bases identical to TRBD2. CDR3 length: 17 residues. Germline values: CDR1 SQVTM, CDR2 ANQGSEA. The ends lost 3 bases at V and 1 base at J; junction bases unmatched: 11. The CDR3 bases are TGCAGCGTTGATGCGCCCATGGGCGGGGGGAACACCGGGGAGCTGTTTTTT. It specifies CSVDAPMGGGNTGELFF.

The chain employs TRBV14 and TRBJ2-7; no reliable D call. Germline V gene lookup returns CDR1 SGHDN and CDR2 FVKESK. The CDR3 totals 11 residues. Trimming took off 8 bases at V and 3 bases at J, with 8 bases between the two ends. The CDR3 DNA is TGTGCCAGCGGCGACAACTACGAGCAGTACTTC. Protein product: CASGDNYEQYF. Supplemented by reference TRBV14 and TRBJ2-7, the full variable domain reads EAGVTQFPSHSVIEKGQTVTLRCDPISGHDNLYWYRRVMGKEIKFLLHFVKESKQDESGMPNNRFLAERTGGTYSTLKVQPAELEDSGVYFCASGDNYEQYFGPGTRLTVT.

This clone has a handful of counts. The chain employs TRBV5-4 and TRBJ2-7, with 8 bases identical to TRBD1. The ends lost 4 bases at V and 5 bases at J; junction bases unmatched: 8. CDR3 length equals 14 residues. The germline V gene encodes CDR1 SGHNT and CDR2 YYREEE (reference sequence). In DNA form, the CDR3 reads TGTGCCAGCAGCCCGGCGACAGGGGCGAACGAGCAGTACTTC. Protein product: CASSPATGANEQYF.